This TCR beta chain stems from a study of tumor-infiltrating lymphocytes in primary liver carcinoma. Synthesis of TCR beta cDNA was carried out from 500 ng total RNA with a constant-region primer. Three-round nested multiplex PCR performed with slightly modified ARM-PCR produced the TCR beta libraries. A C-beta reverse primer was combined with TRBV1-TRBV30 forward primers in the first two PCR rounds, and each round had roughly 9 cycles. Each CDR3 protein gets one entry after TCRdb re-called the multiplex PCR reads with MiXCR. The sample has 310,000 or so distinct CDR3 sequences, almost 60% seen once. The CDR3 totals 15 residues. V shed 4 bases and J 8 bases; nucleotides not matched to a gene: 9. The germline V gene encodes CDR1 SGDLS and CDR2 YYNGEE. Regarding the study as a whole: Pairs comparing tumor with adjacent tissue or blood overlapped less than pairs drawn from tumor regions.

Unsorted whole blood yielded the blood RNA, and germline DNA was also extracted. Patients showed chronic HBV infection and an absence of prior treatment. Before the surgical procedure, approximately 4 milliliters of peripheral blood were collected. Remarks on this clonotype: What it recognizes is unknown.

Sequencing was performed on peripheral blood. The TCR comes from a woman younger than 45 with primary liver carcinoma and hepatitis B virus infection. The chain recombines TRBV9 with TRBJ1-6; 7 nucleotides align to TRBD1. The CDR3 DNA reads as TGTGCCAGCAGCCGACAGGGTCGTCAGGATTCACCCCTCCACTTT. It specifies CASSRQGRQDSPLHF. Combining the CDR3 with reference TRBV9 and TRBJ1-6 gives the whole variable domain DSGVTQTPKHLITATGQRVTLRCSPRSGDLSVYWYQQSLDQGLQFLIQYYNGEERAKGNILERFSAQQFPDLHSELNLSSLELGDSALYFCASSRQGRQDSPLHFGNGTRLTVT.